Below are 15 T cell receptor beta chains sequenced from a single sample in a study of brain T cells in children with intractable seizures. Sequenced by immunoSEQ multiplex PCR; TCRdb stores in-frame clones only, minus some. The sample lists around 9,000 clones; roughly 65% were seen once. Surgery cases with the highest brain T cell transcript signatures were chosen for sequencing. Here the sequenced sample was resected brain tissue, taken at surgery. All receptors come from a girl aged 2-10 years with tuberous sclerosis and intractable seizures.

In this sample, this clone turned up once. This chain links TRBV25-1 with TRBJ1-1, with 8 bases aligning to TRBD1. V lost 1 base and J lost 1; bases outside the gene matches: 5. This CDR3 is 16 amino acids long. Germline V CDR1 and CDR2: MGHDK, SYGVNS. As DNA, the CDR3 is TGTGCCAGCAGTGAATGGGCAGGGGGCCAGAACACTGAAGCTTTCTTT. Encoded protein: CASSEWAGGQNTEAFF.

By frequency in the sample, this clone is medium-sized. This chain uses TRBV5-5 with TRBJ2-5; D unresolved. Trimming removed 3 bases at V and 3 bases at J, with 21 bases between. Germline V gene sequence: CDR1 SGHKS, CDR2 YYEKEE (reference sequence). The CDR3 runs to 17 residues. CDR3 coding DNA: TGTGCCAGCAGCTCCTTTTTTTACGAAGCCCTTGAAGAGACCCAGTACTTC. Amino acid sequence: CASSSFFYEALEETQYF.

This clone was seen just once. The DNA of the CDR3 is TGTGCCAGCAGTCAGACAGGGAGGGCCGGGGAGCTGTTTTTT. This sequence encodes CASSQTGRAGELFF. The chain employs TRBV6-5 and TRBJ2-2; the D gene could be TRBD1 or TRBD2 (7 bases each). The CDR3 is made up of 14 amino acids. Trimming took off 5 bases at V and 6 bases at J, with 13 bases between the two ends. Per germline, CDR1 MNHEY and CDR2 SVGAGI.

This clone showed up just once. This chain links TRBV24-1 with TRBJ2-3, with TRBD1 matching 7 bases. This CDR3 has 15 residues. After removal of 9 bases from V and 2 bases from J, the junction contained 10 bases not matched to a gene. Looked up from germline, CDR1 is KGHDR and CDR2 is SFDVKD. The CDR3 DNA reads TGTGCCACCTCCAGGGGGAGTGAACTCACAGATACGCAGTATTTT. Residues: CATSRGSELTDTQYF.

The DNA of the CDR3 is TGTGCCAGCAGCTTACCGGGGGGTGAAAAACTGTTTTTT. It is translated as CASSLPGGEKLFF. This sequence joins TRBV9 and TRBJ1-4, with TRBD1 as a possible D gene (5 bases). This CDR3 contains 13 residues. V lost 4 bases to trimming and J lost 7 bases, with 11 bases between them. Germline V gene sequence: CDR1 SGDLS, CDR2 YYNGEE. Full variable domain (outside the CDR3, taken from reference TRBV9 and TRBJ1-4): DSGVTQTPKHLITATGQRVTLRCSPRSGDLSVYWYQQSLDQGLQFLIQYYNGEERAKGNILERFSAQQFPDLHSELNLSSLELGDSALYFCASSLPGGEKLFFGSGTQLSVL.

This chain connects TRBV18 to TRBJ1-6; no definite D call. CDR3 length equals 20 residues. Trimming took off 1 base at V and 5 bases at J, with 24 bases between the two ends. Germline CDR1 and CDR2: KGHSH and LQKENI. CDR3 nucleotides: TGTGCCAGCTCACCACTTGAGGCGGCATACATACGCGTCAATAATTCACCCCTCCACTTT. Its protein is CASSPLEAAYIRVNNSPLHF.

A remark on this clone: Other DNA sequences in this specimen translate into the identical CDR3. The CDR3 loop reads CASSPGTENTEAFF. The DNA for the CDR3 is TGTGCCAGCTCACCAGGGACAGAGAACACTGAAGCTTTCTTT. This sequence joins TRBV18 and TRBJ1-1, with 7 bases that match TRBD1. Losses at the gene ends were 2 bases for V and 1 base for J; bases not matched to a gene: 1. Germline V gene lookup returns CDR1 KGHSH and CDR2 LQKENI. The CDR3 has 14 amino acids.

CDR3 sequence reads: CASSEHGGNQPQHF. The CDR3 DNA sequence: TGTGCCAGCAGTGAACACGGGGGCAATCAGCCCCAGCATTTT. The V gene is TRBV6-1, the J gene TRBJ1-5; D call uncertain. With 2 bases removed from V and 2 bases from J, the gap between germline ends came to 7 bases. CDR3 length: 14 amino acids. From germline, CDR1 is MNHNS and CDR2 SASEGT.

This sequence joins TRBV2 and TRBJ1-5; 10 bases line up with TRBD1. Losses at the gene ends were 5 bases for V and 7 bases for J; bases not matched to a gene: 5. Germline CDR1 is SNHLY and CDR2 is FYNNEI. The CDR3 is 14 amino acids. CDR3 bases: TGTGCCAGCAGTCGGGGACAGGGGAAACAGCCCCAGCATTTT. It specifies CASSRGQGKQPQHF.

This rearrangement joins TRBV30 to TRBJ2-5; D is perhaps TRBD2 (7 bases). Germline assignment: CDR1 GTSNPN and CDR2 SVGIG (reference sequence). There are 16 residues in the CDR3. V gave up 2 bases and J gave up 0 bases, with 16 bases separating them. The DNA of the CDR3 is TGTGCCTGGAGTCCTCTAGGGGGGGGGAACCAAGAGACCCAGTACTTC. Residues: CAWSPLGGGNQETQYF.

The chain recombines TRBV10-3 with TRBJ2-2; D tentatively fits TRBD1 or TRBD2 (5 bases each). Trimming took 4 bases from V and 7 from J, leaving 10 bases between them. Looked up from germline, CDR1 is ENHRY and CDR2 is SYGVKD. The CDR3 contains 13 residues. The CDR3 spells CAISGGVSGELFF. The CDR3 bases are TGTGCCATCAGTGGAGGGGTCAGCGGGGAGCTGTTTTTT.

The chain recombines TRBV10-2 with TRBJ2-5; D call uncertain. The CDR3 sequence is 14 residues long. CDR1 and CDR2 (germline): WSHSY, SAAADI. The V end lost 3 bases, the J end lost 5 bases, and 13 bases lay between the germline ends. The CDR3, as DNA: TGCGCCAGCAGTGATTTCGGCAGTCAGGAGACCCAGTACTTC. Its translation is CASSDFGSQETQYF.

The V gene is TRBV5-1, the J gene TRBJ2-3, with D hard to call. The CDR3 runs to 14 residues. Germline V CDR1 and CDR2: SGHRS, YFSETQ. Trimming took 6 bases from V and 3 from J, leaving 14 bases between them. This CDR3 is CASTEHPRTDTQYF. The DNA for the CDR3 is TGCGCCAGCACCGAACATCCGAGGACAGATACGCAGTATTTT.

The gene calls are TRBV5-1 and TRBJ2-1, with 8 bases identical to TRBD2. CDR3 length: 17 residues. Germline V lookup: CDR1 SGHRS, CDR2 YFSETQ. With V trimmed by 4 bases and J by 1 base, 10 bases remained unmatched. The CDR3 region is CASSAVAGHKSYNEQFF. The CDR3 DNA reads TGCGCCAGCAGCGCTGTAGCGGGACACAAATCCTACAATGAGCAGTTCTTC.

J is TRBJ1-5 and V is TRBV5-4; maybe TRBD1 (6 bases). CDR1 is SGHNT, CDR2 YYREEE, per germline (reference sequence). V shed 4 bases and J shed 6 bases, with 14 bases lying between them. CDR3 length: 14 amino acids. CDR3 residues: CASSLWGAGQPQHF. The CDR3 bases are TGTGCCAGCAGCCTATGGGGGGCGGGTCAGCCCCAGCATTTT.